What follows describes a single T cell receptor beta chain. No antigen is known for it. This record belongs to a study of T-cell memory formation after mild COVID-19. Study outcomes and limitations: The SARS-CoV-2 specificity of second-wave clones reaching peak at day 37 remained unverified.

CDR3 length equals 15 residues. V was trimmed by 3 bases and J by 6 bases, leaving 14 bases between them. Per the germline V gene, CDR1 is MNHEY and CDR2 is SVGAGI. TCRdb called the 5' RACE reads again in MiXCR, with one record for every CDR3 protein. The sample holds about 260,000 distinct CDR3 sequences, around 15% seen once. The sequence was collected from a man aged 18 to 29 who had mild COVID-19 (a few samples of this study predate the infection). Cell type and time point are not known. This chain links TRBV6-5 with TRBJ2-2; TRBD1 or TRBD2 may be the D gene (5 bases each). Source material: PBMCs or a T cell subset sorted from them (not recorded which). Here the CDR3 DNA reads TGTGCCAGCAGTTATAAGGGGTGGGACGCCGGGGAGCTGTTTTTT. Translation gives CASSYKGWDAGELFF.